One sample yielded the 16 T cell receptor beta chains listed below, sequenced in a study of identifying expanded T cells in peripheral blood. Some clones are missing from TCRdb's copy, which holds only in-frame ones; the method was immunoSEQ multiplex PCR. The data show 55,000 to 60,000 clones, roughly 89% seen once. The sample comprised blood. Every receptor here comes from a person aged 18 to 75 in good health.

This sequence joins TRBV19 and TRBJ2-7; 7 nucleotides match TRBD2. Germline CDR1 and CDR2: LNHDA and SQIVND (reference sequence). Trimming at V came to 5 bases and at J to 2 bases, leaving 9 bases not matched to a gene. There are 15 residues in the CDR3. The CDR3 DNA sequence: TGTGCCAGTAGTGTGGAGCTAGCGGTTGCCTACGAGCAGTACTTC. Translated: CASSVELAVAYEQYF.

The genes are TRBV2 and TRBJ2-5; 9 nucleotides line up with TRBD2. This CDR3 comprises 15 residues. Germline CDR1 and CDR2: SNHLY and FYNNEI. The junction had 6 bases not matched to a gene; V was cut back by 4 bases and J by 3 bases. The CDR3 spells CASSVSGRPKETQYF. The CDR3 nucleotides are TGTGCCAGCAGTGTCAGCGGGAGGCCCAAAGAGACCCAGTACTTC.

CDR3 DNA: TGTGCCAGCAGCTTCCTTGACAGGGACCAAGAGACCCAGTACTTC. Protein: CASSFLDRDQETQYF. The J gene is TRBJ2-5, the V gene TRBV5-6, with 7 bases that match TRBD1. Germline CDR1 SGHDT, CDR2 YYEEEE. The trim removed 2 bases at V and 0 bases at J, leaving 4 bases unmatched. The length of the CDR3 is 15 residues.

V usage is TRBV7-3 and J usage is TRBJ2-2; D may be TRBD1 or TRBD2 (5 bases each). This CDR3 is built from 16 residues. V dropped 5 bases and J dropped 6 bases, with 19 bases sitting between them. Germline V gene data show CDR1 as SGHTA and CDR2 as FQGTGA. The CDR3: CASSAGRGQGPGELFF. The CDR3 DNA sequence: TGTGCCAGCAGCGCCGGACGAGGCCAGGGACCCGGGGAGCTGTTTTTT.

This chain links TRBV10-3 with TRBJ2-7; D might be TRBD1 or TRBD2, each matching 5 bases. Per the germline V gene, CDR1 is ENHRY and CDR2 is SYGVKD. CDR3 length: 20 residues. V was pared by 0 bases and J by 5 bases, with 29 bases between. CDR3 DNA sequence: TGTGCCATCAGTGAGTCCTCAATTTACCGGGACCCCGGTAAAACTGACGAGCAGTACTTC. Amino acid sequence: CAISESSIYRDPGKTDEQYF.

This chain connects TRBV7-2 to TRBJ2-3; TRBD2 matches at 11 bases. CDR3 length: 17 amino acids. With 4 bases clipped from V and 4 bases from J, the junction kept 10 bases outside the gene matches. Germline values: CDR1 SGHTA, CDR2 FQGNSA. DNA for the CDR3: TGTGCCAGCAGCTCCCAGCGGCTAGCGGGAGGCGCAGATACGCAGTATTTT. Encoded protein: CASSSQRLAGGADTQYF.

The sample holds one count of this clone. The rearrangement joins TRBV10-3 to TRBJ1-5, with 8 nucleotides matching TRBD1. The junction had 6 bases not matched to a gene; V was cut back by 9 bases and J by 2 bases. CDR1 is ENHRY and CDR2 is SYGVKD in the germline V gene. The CDR3 is 14 residues long. The CDR3 nucleotides are TGTGCCATTCAGGGGGCTGGGGGCAATCAGCCCCAGCATTTT. Protein product: CAIQGAGGNQPQHF.

The chain employs TRBV13 and TRBJ2-5; D is uncertain. Per germline, CDR1 PRHDT and CDR2 FYEKMQ (reference sequence). The CDR3 covers 14 residues. Deletions cut 0 bases from V and 5 bases from J, with 10 bases between. This CDR3 is CASSLGRGQETQYF. As DNA, the CDR3 is TGTGCCAGCAGCTTAGGCCGAGGTCAGGAGACCCAGTACTTC.

The chain is built from TRBV7-2 and TRBJ2-1; D ambiguous. V lost 5 bases to trimming and J lost 3 bases, with 11 bases between them. The CDR3 is 14 residues long. The germline V gene encodes CDR1 SGHTA and CDR2 FQGNSA. CDR3 sequence reads: CASSPQAGYNEQFF. The CDR3 coding sequence is TGTGCCAGCAGCCCTCAAGCTGGCTACAATGAGCAGTTCTTC. Full variable domain (missing parts from reference TRBV7-2 and TRBJ2-1): GAGVSQSPSNKVTEKGKDVELRCDPISGHTALYWYRQSLGQGLEFLIYFQGNSAPDKSGLPSDRFSAERTGGSVSTLTIQRTQQEDSAVYLCASSPQAGYNEQFFGPGTRLTVL.

The CDR3 region is CASSSLQGSDTGELFF. CDR3 in DNA: TGCGCCAGCAGCTCCTTACAGGGGTCCGACACCGGGGAGCTGTTTTTT. The gene calls are TRBV5-1 and TRBJ2-2; 7 nucleotides line up with TRBD1. Germline V CDR1 and CDR2: SGHRS, YFSETQ. Trimming removed 3 bases from V and 3 bases from J; junction bases left unmatched: 8. The CDR3 sequence is 16 residues long.

This chain links TRBV2 with TRBJ2-1, with 8 bases matching TRBD1. V trimming: 6 bases; J trimming: 9 bases; junction bases outside the gene matches: 10. CDR1 SNHLY and CDR2 FYNNEI come from the germline V gene. The CDR3 is 14 residues long. The CDR3 DNA reads as TGTGCCAGCAGAGCCGACAGGGGATTTGGTGAGCAGTTCTTC. Translating gives CASRADRGFGEQFF.

The chain employs TRBV9 and TRBJ2-1, with a weak D call TRBD2 (6 bases). Germline CDR1 and CDR2: SGDLS and YYNGEE. The CDR3 loop spans 14 amino acids. V was pared by 7 bases and J by 3 bases, with 14 bases between. The CDR3 loop reads CASSGGRDYNEQFF. In DNA form, the CDR3 reads TGTGCCAGCTCCGGCGGGCGGGACTACAATGAGCAGTTCTTC.

The DNA of the CDR3 is TGTGCCAGCAGTAATCCCGTTACCTACACAGATACGCAGTATTTT. It yields the protein CASSNPVTYTDTQYF. V gene TRBV2 combines with J gene TRBJ2-3; D not resolved. This CDR3 spans 15 amino acids. Germline assignment: CDR1 SNHLY and CDR2 FYNNEI. Trimming took off 5 bases at V and 2 bases at J, with 14 bases between the two ends.

J is TRBJ2-7 and V is TRBV27; 10 bases are a match to TRBD2. V lost 8 bases, J lost 5 bases, and 12 bases stayed unmatched. The CDR3 has 15 amino acids. Per germline, CDR1 MNHEY and CDR2 SMNVEV (reference sequence). CDR3 DNA: TGTGCCAGCCGGTCTCTAGCGGGAGCTCGGGACGAGCAGTACTTC. As protein: CASRSLAGARDEQYF.

The V call is TRBV28, the J call TRBJ1-1; D remains ambiguous. Per the germline V gene, CDR1 is MDHEN and CDR2 is SYDVKM. Trimming left V 4 bases short and J 4 bases short, with 16 bases between. The CDR3 runs to 15 residues. CDR3 in DNA: TGTGCCAGCAGTTCTCCGGACCCTGGAAGCACTGAAGCTTTCTTT. Its translation is CASSSPDPGSTEAFF.

The rearrangement links TRBV10-3 to TRBJ1-3; D is perhaps TRBD1 (6 bases). The CDR3 extends over 16 amino acids. In germline, CDR1 is ENHRY, CDR2 SYGVKD. With 3 bases removed from V and 0 bases from J, the gap between germline ends came to 12 bases. This CDR3 reads CAISEQGPSSGNTIYF. CDR3 sequence (DNA): TGTGCCATCAGTGAACAGGGCCCTAGCTCTGGAAACACCATATATTTT.